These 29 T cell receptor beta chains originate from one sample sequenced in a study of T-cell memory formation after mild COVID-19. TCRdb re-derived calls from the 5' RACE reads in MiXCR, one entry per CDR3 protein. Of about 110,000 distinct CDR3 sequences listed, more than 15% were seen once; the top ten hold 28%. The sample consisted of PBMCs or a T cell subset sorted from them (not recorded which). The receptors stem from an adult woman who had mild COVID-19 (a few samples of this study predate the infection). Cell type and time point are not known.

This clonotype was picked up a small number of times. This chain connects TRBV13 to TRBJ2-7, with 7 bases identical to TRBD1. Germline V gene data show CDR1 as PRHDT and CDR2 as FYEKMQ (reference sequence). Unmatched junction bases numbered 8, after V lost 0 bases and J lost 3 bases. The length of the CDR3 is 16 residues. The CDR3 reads CASSLGAGTADYEQYF. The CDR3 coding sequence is TGTGCCAGCAGCTTAGGGGCCGGGACAGCAGACTACGAGCAGTACTTC.

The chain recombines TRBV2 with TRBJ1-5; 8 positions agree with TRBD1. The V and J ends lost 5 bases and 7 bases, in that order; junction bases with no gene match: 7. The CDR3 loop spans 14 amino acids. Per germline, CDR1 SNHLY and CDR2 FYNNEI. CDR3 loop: CASSPGGLRQPQHF. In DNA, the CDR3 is TGTGCCAGCAGTCCAGGGGGCTTGAGACAGCCCCAGCATTTT.

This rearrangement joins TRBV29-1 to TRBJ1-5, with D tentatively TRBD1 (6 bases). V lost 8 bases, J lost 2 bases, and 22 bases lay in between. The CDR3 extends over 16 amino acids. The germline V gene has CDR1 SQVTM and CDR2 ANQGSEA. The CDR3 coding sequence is TGCAGCCTACCCGATTTTCGAGGGGGGGGCAATCAGCCCCAGCATTTT. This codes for CSLPDFRGGGNQPQHF.

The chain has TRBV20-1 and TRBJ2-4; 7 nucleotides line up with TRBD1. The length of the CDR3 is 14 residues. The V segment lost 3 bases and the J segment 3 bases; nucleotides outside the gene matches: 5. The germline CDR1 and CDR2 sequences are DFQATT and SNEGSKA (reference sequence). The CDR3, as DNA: TGCAGTGCTAGTCGGGGACAGTACAAAAACATTCAGTACTTC. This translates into CSASRGQYKNIQYF.

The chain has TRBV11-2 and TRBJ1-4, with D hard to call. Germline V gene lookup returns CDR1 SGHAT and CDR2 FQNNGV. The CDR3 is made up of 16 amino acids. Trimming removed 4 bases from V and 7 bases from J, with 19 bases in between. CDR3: CASSSSGLTRGEKLFF. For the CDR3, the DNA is TGTGCCAGCAGCTCCTCCGGACTTACCCGGGGTGAAAAACTGTTTTTT. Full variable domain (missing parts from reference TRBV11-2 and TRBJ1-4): EAGVAQSPRYKIIEKRQSVAFWCNPISGHATLYWYQQILGQGPKLLIQFQNNGVVDDSQLPKDRFSAERLKGVDSTLKIQPAKLEDSAVYLCASSSSGLTRGEKLFFGSGTQLSVL.

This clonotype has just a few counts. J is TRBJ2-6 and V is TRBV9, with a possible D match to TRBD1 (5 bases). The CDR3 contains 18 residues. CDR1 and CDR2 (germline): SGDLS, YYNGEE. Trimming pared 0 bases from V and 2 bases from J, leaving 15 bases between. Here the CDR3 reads CASSVAREENTGANVLTF. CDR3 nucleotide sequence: TGTGCCAGCAGCGTAGCCAGGGAAGAAAACACTGGGGCCAACGTCCTGACTTTC.

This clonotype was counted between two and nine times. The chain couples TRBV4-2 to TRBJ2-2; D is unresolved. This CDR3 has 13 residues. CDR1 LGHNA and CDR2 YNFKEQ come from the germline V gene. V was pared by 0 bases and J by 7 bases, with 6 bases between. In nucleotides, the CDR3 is TGTGCCAGCAGCCAAGATCGAGACGGGGAGCTGTTTTTT. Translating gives CASSQDRDGELFF.

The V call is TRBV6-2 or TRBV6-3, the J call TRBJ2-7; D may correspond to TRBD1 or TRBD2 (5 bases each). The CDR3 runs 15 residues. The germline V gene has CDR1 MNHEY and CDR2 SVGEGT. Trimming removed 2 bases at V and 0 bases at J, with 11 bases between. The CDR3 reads CASSYPWGRSYEQYF. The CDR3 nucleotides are TGTGCCAGCAGTTACCCCTGGGGACGCTCCTACGAGCAGTACTTC.

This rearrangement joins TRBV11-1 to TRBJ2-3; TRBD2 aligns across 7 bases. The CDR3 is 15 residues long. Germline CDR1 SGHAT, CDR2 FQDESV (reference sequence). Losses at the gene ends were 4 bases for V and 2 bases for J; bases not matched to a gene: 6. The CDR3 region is CASSYVGGSTDTQYF. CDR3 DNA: TGTGCCAGCAGCTACGTCGGGGGGTCCACAGATACGCAGTATTTT. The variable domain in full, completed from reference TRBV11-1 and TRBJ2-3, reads EAEVAQSPRYKITEKSQAVAFWCDPISGHATLYWYRQILGQGPELLVQFQDESVVDDSQLPKDRFSAERLKGVDSTLKIQPAELGDSAMYLCASSYVGGSTDTQYFGPGTRLTVL.

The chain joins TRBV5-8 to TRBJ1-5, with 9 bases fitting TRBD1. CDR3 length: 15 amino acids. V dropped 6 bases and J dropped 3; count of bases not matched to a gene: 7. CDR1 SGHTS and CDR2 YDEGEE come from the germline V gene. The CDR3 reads CASNTGQGYNQPQHF. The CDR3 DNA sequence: TGTGCCAGCAACACGGGACAGGGTTACAATCAGCCCCAGCATTTT.

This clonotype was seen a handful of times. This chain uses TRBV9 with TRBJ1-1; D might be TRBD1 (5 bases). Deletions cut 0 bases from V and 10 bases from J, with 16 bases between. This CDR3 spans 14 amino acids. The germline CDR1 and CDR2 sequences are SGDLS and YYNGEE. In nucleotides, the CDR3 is TGTGCCAGCAGCGTAGATCTCGAAGACAGCGGAGCTTTCTTT. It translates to CASSVDLEDSGAFF.

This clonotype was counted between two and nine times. Written as DNA, the CDR3 is TGTGCCAGCAGCCCCAGTGGCACCGGGGAGCTGTTTTTT. Translated, it gives CASSPSGTGELFF. This chain connects TRBV5-6 to TRBJ2-2; D gene ambiguous. Germline V lookup: CDR1 SGHDT, CDR2 YYEEEE. CDR3 length equals 13 residues. Trimming removed 4 bases from V and 4 bases from J, with 8 bases in between.

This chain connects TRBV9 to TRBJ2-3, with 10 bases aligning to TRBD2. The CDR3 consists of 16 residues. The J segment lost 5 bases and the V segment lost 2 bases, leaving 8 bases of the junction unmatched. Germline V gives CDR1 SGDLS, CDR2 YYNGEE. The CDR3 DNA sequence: TGTGCCAGCAGCGTCCAAAGCGGGAGGGCCGAAGATACGCAGTATTTT. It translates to CASSVQSGRAEDTQYF.

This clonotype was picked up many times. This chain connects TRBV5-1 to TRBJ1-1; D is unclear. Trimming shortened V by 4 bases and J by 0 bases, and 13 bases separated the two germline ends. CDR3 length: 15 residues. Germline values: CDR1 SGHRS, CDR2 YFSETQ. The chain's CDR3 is CASSGDRWVNTEAFF. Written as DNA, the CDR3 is TGCGCCAGCAGCGGAGACCGGTGGGTGAACACTGAAGCTTTCTTT.

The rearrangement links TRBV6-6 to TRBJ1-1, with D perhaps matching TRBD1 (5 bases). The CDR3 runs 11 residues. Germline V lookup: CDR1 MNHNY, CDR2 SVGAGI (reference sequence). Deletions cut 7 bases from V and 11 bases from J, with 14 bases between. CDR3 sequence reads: CASMGGARAFF. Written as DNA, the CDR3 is TGTGCCAGCATGGGTGGGGCTCGCGCTTTCTTT.

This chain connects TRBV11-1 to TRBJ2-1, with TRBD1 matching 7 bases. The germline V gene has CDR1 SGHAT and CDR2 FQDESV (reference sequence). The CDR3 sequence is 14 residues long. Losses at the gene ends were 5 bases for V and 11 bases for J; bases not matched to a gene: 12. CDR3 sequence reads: CASSPWTGPFQQFF. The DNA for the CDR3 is TGTGCCAGCAGCCCCTGGACAGGCCCCTTCCAGCAGTTCTTC.

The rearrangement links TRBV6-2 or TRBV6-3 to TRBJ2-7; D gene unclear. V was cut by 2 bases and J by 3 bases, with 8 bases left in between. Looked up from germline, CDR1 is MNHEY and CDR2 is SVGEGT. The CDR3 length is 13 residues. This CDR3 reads CASSYGSGYEQYF. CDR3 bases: TGTGCCAGCAGTTACGGATCAGGCTACGAGCAGTACTTC.

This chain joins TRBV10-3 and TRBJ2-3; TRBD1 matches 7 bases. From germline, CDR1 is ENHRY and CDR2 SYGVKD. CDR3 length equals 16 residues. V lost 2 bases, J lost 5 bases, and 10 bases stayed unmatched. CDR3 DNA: TGTGCCATCAGTGAGATGGCAGGGGGAACGGGAGATACGCAGTATTTT. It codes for CAISEMAGGTGDTQYF.

CDR3 amino acids: CASSEDGLAGVYEQYF. CDR3 in DNA: TGTGCCAGCAGTGAAGACGGACTAGCGGGAGTGTACGAGCAGTACTTC. The chain combines TRBV6-1 with TRBJ2-7; 13 bases are a match to TRBD2. Germline V CDR1 and CDR2: MNHNS, SASEGT. V gave up 1 base and J gave up 4 bases; unmatched junction bases: 4. This CDR3 contains 16 residues.

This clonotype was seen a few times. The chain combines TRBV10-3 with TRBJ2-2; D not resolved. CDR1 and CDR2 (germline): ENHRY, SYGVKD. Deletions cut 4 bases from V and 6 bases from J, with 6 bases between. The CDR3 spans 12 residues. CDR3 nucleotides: TGTGCCATCAGTGCCCTATCCGGGGAGCTGTTTTTT. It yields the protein CAISALSGELFF.

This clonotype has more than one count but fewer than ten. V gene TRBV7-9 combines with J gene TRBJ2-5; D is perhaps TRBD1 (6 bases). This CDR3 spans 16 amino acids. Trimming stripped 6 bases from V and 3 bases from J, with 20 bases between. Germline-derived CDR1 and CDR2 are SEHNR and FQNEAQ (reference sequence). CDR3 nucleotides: TGTGCCAGCAGGGAACAGGGTTTGAATGCTAAAGAGACCCAGTACTTC. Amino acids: CASREQGLNAKETQYF.

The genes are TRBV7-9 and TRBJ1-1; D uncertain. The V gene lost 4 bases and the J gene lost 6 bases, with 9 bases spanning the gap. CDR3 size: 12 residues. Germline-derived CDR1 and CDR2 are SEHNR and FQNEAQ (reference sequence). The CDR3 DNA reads TGTGCCAGCAGCTCCCCGGGCGCTGAAGCTTTCTTT. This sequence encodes CASSSPGAEAFF. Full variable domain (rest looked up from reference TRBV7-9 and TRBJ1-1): DTGVSQNPRHKITKRGQNVTFRCDPISEHNRLYWYRQTLGQGPEFLTYFQNEAQLEKSRLLSDRFSAERPKGSFSTLEIQRTEQGDSAMYLCASSSPGAEAFFGQGTRLTVV.

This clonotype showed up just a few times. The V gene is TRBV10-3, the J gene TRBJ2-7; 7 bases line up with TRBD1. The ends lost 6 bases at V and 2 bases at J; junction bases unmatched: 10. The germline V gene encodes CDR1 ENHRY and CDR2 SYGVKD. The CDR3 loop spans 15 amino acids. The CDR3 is CAISLAGTATYEQYF. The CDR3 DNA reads TGTGCCATCAGCTTAGCCGGGACAGCCACCTACGAGCAGTACTTC.

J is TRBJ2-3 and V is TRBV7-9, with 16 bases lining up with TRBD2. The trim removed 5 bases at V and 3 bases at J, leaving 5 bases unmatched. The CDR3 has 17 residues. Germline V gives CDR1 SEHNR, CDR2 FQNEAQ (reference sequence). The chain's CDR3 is CASSQGLAGGPTDTQYF. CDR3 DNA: TGTGCCAGCAGCCAGGGACTAGCGGGGGGGCCGACAGATACGCAGTATTTT.

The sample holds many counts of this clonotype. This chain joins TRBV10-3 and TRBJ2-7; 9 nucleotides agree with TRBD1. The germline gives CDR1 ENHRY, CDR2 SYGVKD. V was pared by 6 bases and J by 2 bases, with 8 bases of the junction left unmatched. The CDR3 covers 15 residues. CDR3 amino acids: CAIREGTGNTYEQYF. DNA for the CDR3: TGTGCCATCAGAGAAGGGACAGGGAATACCTACGAGCAGTACTTC.

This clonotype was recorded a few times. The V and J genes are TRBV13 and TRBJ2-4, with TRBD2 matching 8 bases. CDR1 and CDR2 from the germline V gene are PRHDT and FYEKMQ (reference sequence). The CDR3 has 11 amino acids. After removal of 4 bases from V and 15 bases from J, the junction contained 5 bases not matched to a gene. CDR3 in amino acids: CASSSGTSTYF. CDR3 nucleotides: TGTGCCAGCAGCTCCGGGACTAGTACGTACTTC.

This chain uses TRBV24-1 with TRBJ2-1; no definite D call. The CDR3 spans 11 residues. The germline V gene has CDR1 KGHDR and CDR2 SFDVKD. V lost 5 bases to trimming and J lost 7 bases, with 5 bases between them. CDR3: CATSVHNEQFF. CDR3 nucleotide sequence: TGTGCCACCAGTGTCCATAATGAGCAGTTCTTC.

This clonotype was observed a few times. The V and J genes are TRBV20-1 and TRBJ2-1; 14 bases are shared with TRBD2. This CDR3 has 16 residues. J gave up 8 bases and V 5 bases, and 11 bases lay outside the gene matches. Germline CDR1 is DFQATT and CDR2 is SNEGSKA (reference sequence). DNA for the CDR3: TGCAGTGCTTCACCCGGGACTAGCGGGAGCTGGCATGAGCAGTTCTTC. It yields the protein CSASPGTSGSWHEQFF.

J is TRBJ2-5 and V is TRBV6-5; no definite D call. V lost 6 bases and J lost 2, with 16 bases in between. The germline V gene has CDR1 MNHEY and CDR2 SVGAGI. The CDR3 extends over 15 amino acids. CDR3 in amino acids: CASRVKSEPQETQYF. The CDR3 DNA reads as TGTGCCAGCAGGGTAAAGTCAGAGCCACAAGAGACCCAGTACTTC.